The clone carrying this T cell receptor beta chain appeared a few times. This sample is drawn from a study of blood T cell repertoires in COVID-19. Study details: The United States, Italy and Spain were the sources of the acute and convalescent COVID-19 samples.

Germline V gives CDR1 SGHTA, CDR2 FQGNSA. This CDR3 has 18 amino acids. V gave up 1 base and J gave up 4 bases; unmatched junction bases: 6. The cohort comprised adults aged about 18 to 89 years residing in under 25 US areas. Participants' reported clinical history set cohort assignment. Repertoires were generated with immunoSEQ multiplex PCR, while TCRdb's copy carries only in-frame clones and drops some. The sample gives around 300,000 clones, around 90% of which show up once; 1.5% to 2% is in the top ten. This receptor was obtained from a woman in her late teens or twenties with acute COVID-19. The chain carries TRBV7-2 and TRBJ1-6; 11 bases line up with TRBD1. The specimen was PBMCs or T cells enriched from blood (not recorded which). CDR3 in DNA: TGTGCCAGCAGCTTAGGATTGGGACAGGGGGTTTATAATTCACCCCTCCACTTT. Translated: CASSLGLGQGVYNSPLHF.